The 24 T cell receptor beta chains given below trace back to one sample, sequenced in a study of T-cell memory formation after mild COVID-19. TCRdb independently ran MiXCR on the 5' RACE reads; one entry per CDR3 protein. The data show about 260,000 distinct CDR3 sequences, less than 9.5% seen once. Material for sequencing was PBMCs or a T cell subset sorted from them (not recorded which). These receptors all stem from a man aged 18 to 29 who had mild COVID-19 (a few samples of this study predate the infection). Cell type and time point are not known.

This clonotype appeared a few times. This chain links TRBV11-2 with TRBJ2-2; D gene ambiguous. CDR1 is SGHAT and CDR2 is FQNNGV in the germline V gene. V dropped 5 bases and J dropped 2 bases, with 12 bases sitting between them. This CDR3 region has 15 residues. Here the CDR3 DNA reads TGTGCCAGCAGCCCCTCAATGGGAAACACCGGGGAGCTGTTTTTT. Its translation: CASSPSMGNTGELFF.

The V gene is TRBV19, the J gene TRBJ2-1; D is unclear. The V end was cut by 8 bases, the J end by 3 bases, with 11 bases between. The germline gives CDR1 LNHDA, CDR2 SQIVND (reference sequence). This CDR3 spans 13 amino acids. Here the CDR3 reads CASSNGFYNEQFF. CDR3 bases: TGTGCCAGTTCCAACGGGTTCTACAATGAGCAGTTCTTC.

This clonotype was counted a few times. The CDR3 sequence is CASSQATFPMTGGMNTEAFF. The CDR3 nucleotides are TGTGCCAGCAGCCAAGCGACTTTTCCAATGACAGGGGGCATGAACACTGAAGCTTTCTTT. This sequence joins TRBV14 and TRBJ1-1, with TRBD1 matching over 10 bases. Germline CDR1 SGHDN, CDR2 FVKESK. With 1 base clipped from V and 0 bases from J, the junction kept 14 bases outside the gene matches. This CDR3 has 20 residues.

The sample holds a few counts of this clonotype. The rearrangement joins TRBV12-3 or TRBV12-4 to TRBJ1-1; TRBD1 matches at 9 bases. V was clipped by 6 bases and J by 5 bases; unmatched bases: 7. This CDR3 comprises 14 residues. The CDR3 loop reads CASSEQGAETEAFF. The CDR3 DNA reads as TGTGCCAGCAGCGAACAGGGGGCAGAAACTGAAGCTTTCTTT.

The chain has TRBV29-1 and TRBJ1-3; D remains unclear. Germline-derived CDR1 and CDR2 are SQVTM and ANQGSEA. Trimming removed 7 bases from V and 0 bases from J, with 10 bases in between. The CDR3 runs 13 residues. The CDR3, as DNA: TGCAGCGCTTCAGTGAGCTCTGGAAACACCATATATTTT. Translation: CSASVSSGNTIYF.

This clonotype was picked up a small number of times. The chain employs TRBV12-3 or TRBV12-4 and TRBJ2-5; 8 nucleotides line up with TRBD1. The CDR3 has 15 residues. Germline trimming cut 7 bases from V and 4 bases from J; bases unmatched to any gene: 11. This CDR3 is CASNLEGQGRETQYF. DNA of the CDR3: TGTGCCAGCAATCTAGAAGGACAGGGAAGAGAGACCCAGTACTTC.

In its sample, this clonotype was seen a few times. V and J are TRBV7-3 and TRBJ1-2; the D is unclear. Germline values: CDR1 SGHTA, CDR2 FQGTGA. The CDR3 consists of 14 residues. V shed 2 bases and J shed 3 bases, with 10 bases lying between them. CDR3 in DNA: TGTGCCAGCAGCTTACTACGGTTAGACTATGGCTACACCTTC. It codes for CASSLLRLDYGYTF.

This clonotype was counted at least ten times. CDR3 sequence reads: CASSLGSGVSTDTQYF. DNA of the CDR3: TGTGCCAGCAGCTTGGGGAGCGGGGTCAGCACAGATACGCAGTATTTT. The rearrangement uses TRBV5-4 and TRBJ2-3, with 7 nucleotides matching TRBD2. The CDR3 spans 16 residues. V lost 0 bases to trimming and J lost 0 bases; unmatched junction nucleotides: 4. The germline CDR1 and CDR2 sequences are SGHNT and YYREEE (reference sequence).

V and J are TRBV7-9 and TRBJ2-2; 10 bases align to TRBD2. V lost 5 bases to trimming and J lost 3 bases; unmatched junction nucleotides: 6. CDR1 is SEHNR and CDR2 is FQNEAQ in the germline V gene (reference sequence). The CDR3 has 16 amino acids. The CDR3 reads CASSQPGLAYTGELFF. In DNA form, the CDR3 reads TGTGCCAGCAGCCAGCCGGGACTAGCGTACACCGGGGAGCTGTTTTTT.

The chain recombines TRBV28 with TRBJ1-6, with 9 bases lining up with TRBD1. The V gene's germline CDR1 is MDHEN and CDR2 SYDVKM. The V and J ends lost 5 bases and 9 bases, in that order; junction bases with no gene match: 8. The CDR3 has 15 residues. The DNA for the CDR3 is TGTGCCAGCAGTCCGAGGACAGGGGTGGCTTCACCCCTCCACTTT. It translates to CASSPRTGVASPLHF.

This clonotype was detected ten times or more. This chain joins TRBV7-2 and TRBJ2-1; 8 nucleotides align to TRBD2. CDR3 length: 18 amino acids. CDR1 and CDR2 from the germline V gene are SGHTA and FQGNSA. V lost 5 bases to trimming and J lost 4 bases; unmatched junction nucleotides: 16. As DNA, the CDR3 is TGTGCCAGCAGCCCCAGTGGGGGTAGCGGGAATCTTTACAATGAGCAGTTCTTC. Its translation: CASSPSGGSGNLYNEQFF.

This clonotype was counted between two and nine times. The chain carries TRBV4-2 and TRBJ1-6; D gene unclear. Germline CDR1 is LGHNA and CDR2 is YNFKEQ. The V gene lost 0 bases and the J gene lost 2 bases, with 14 bases spanning the gap. The CDR3 totals 18 residues. The CDR3 region is CASSQDLLGNPYNSPLHF. The CDR3 DNA reads TGTGCCAGCAGCCAAGATCTCTTGGGGAACCCCTATAATTCACCCCTCCACTTT.

This clonotype has only a few counts. The chain links TRBV20-1 to TRBJ2-3, with D uncertain. V dropped 6 bases and J dropped 9 bases, with 13 bases sitting between them. The CDR3 consists of 11 residues. The germline CDR1 and CDR2 sequences are DFQATT and SNEGSKA (reference sequence). In DNA form, the CDR3 reads TGCAGTGCGGTGGACCCTTTGACGCAGTATTTT. Translated, it gives CSAVDPLTQYF.

This clonotype appeared a few times. This rearrangement joins TRBV12-3 or TRBV12-4 to TRBJ1-1; unclear D gene. The V end was cut by 6 bases, the J end by 1 base, with 12 bases between. This CDR3 is built from 14 residues. CDR3 DNA: TGTGCCAGCAGAAAAAGGGCGGGGAACACTGAAGCTTTCTTT. Translating it yields CASRKRAGNTEAFF.

The rearrangement links TRBV7-9 to TRBJ2-7, with unresolved D. V was pared by 1 base and J by 4 bases, with 11 bases between. The CDR3 length is 14 residues. The germline CDR1 and CDR2 sequences are SEHNR and FQNEAQ (reference sequence). The CDR3 sequence is CASSLEPNGYEQYV. CDR3 in DNA: TGTGCCAGCAGCTTAGAACCGAACGGGTACGAGCAGTACGTC.

J is TRBJ2-2 and V is TRBV6-1; no clear D. This CDR3 is 14 amino acids long. CDR1 is MNHNS, CDR2 SASEGT, per germline. Trimming pared 2 bases from V and 4 bases from J, leaving 8 bases between. In nucleotides, the CDR3 is TGTGCCAGCAGTGAAAGACCGAGCACCGGGGAGCTGTTTTTT. Its protein is CASSERPSTGELFF.

This clonotype was recorded a few times. This chain links TRBV6-5 with TRBJ1-3, with D unresolved. V lost 6 bases, J lost 0 bases, and 9 bases lay in between. The CDR3 sequence is 14 residues long. Germline CDR1 and CDR2: MNHEY and SVGAGI. CDR3 nucleotide sequence: TGTGCCAGCAGAACCCAGCCCTCTGGAAACACCATATATTTT. Translated, it gives CASRTQPSGNTIYF.

A few counts support this clonotype. The rearrangement uses TRBV18 and TRBJ1-1, with a weak D call TRBD1 (5 bases). The CDR3 extends over 15 amino acids. The germline V gene encodes CDR1 KGHSH and CDR2 LQKENI. The V end lost 2 bases, the J end lost 0 bases, and 10 bases lay between the germline ends. CDR3 sequence reads: CASSPGTDLNTEAFF. The CDR3 bases are TGTGCCAGCTCACCAGGGACGGACCTGAACACTGAAGCTTTCTTT.

Here the CDR3 reads CAISPGGGRAETQYF. Written as DNA, the CDR3 is TGTGCCATCAGCCCGGGGGGCGGGAGGGCAGAGACCCAGTACTTC. The rearrangement joins TRBV10-3 to TRBJ2-5; 9 bases are a match to TRBD2. The CDR3 is 15 residues long. Unmatched junction bases numbered 9, after V lost 6 bases and J lost 4 bases. Germline-derived CDR1 and CDR2 are ENHRY and SYGVKD.

The genes are TRBV6-6 and TRBJ1-1, with D unresolved. Germline V CDR1 and CDR2: MNHNY, SVGAGI (reference sequence). V lost 5 bases and J 4 bases, leaving 8 bases between the germline ends. The CDR3 has 12 residues. CDR3 sequence (DNA): TGTGCCAGCAGTCAAGGTACCACTGAAGCTTTCTTT. As protein: CASSQGTTEAFF.

Only a few counts were recorded for this clonotype. The rearrangement links TRBV5-1 to TRBJ1-2; tentatively, D is TRBD1 (5 bases). The CDR3 sequence is 13 residues long. V lost 4 bases to trimming and J lost 13 bases, with 20 bases between them. Germline values: CDR1 SGHRS, CDR2 YFSETQ. CDR3 residues: CASSPGDSLVTTF. In DNA form, the CDR3 reads TGCGCCAGCAGCCCGGGGGACTCCCTGGTTACCACCTTC.

This rearrangement joins TRBV6-2 or TRBV6-3 to TRBJ2-3; the D gene is possibly TRBD1 (5 bases). The J call may not be correct, given that the DNA end is closer to TRBJ1-5. CDR1 MNHEY and CDR2 SVGEGT come from the germline V gene. The CDR3 has 14 amino acids. The CDR3 DNA reads as TGTGCCAGCAGTTACAGAACAGGATTCCGTACGCAGCATTTT. It is translated as CASSYRTGFRTQHF.

This clonotype was seen a few times. The J gene is TRBJ1-3, the V gene TRBV12-3 or TRBV12-4, with D perhaps matching TRBD1 (5 bases). This CDR3 has 14 amino acids. V was trimmed by 7 bases and J by 1 base, leaving 11 bases between them. The CDR3 protein is CASTWGVSGNTIYF. Written as DNA, the CDR3 is TGTGCCAGCACCTGGGGGGTTTCTGGAAACACCATATATTTT.

This chain links TRBV7-3 with TRBJ2-3; 7 bases agree with TRBD2. CDR3 length: 15 amino acids. With V trimmed by 0 bases and J by 1 base, 1 base remained unmatched. Germline V gives CDR1 SGHTA, CDR2 FQGTGA. In DNA form, the CDR3 reads TGTGCCAGCAGCTTAACTAGCGGGCGCACAGATACGCAGTATTTT. This translates into CASSLTSGRTDTQYF.